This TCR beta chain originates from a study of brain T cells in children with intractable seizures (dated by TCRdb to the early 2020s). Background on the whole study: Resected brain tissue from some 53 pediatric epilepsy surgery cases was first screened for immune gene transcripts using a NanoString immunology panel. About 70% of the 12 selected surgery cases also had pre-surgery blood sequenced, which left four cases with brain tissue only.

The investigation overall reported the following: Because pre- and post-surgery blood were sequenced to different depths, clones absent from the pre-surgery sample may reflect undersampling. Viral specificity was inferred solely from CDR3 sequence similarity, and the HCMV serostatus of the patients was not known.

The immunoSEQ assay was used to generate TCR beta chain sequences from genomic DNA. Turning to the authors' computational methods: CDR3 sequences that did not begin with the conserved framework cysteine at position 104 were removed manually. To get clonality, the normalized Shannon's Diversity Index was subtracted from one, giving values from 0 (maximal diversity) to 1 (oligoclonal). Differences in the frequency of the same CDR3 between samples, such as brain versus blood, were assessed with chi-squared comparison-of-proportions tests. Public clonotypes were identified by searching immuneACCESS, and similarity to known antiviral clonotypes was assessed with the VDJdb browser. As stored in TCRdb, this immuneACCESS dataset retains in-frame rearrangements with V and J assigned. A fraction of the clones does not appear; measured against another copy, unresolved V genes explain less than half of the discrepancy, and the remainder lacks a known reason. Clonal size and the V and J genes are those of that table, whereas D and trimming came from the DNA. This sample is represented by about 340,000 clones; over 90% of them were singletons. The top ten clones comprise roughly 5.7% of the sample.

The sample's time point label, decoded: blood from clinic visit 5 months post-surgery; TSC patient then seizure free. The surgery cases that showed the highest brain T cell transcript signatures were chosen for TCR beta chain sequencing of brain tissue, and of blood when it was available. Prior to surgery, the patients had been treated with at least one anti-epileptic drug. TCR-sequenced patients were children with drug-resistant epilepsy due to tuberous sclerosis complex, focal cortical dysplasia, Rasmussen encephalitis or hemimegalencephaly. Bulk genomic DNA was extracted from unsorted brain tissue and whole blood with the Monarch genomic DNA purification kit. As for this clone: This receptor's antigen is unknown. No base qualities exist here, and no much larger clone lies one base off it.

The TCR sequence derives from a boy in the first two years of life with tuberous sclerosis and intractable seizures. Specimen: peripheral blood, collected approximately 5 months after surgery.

In nucleotide form, the sequence is TGTGCCAGCAGCCAAGACAGGGGAGAGGCTTTCTTT. It codes for CASSQDRGEAFF. The sequence links TRBV7-9 to TRBJ1-1; 8 central nucleotides agree with TRBD1. Ends trimmed: V by 5 bases, J by 11 bases; bases unmatched to a gene: 7. Taken from cysteine to phenylalanine, the CDR3 has 12 residues. Of the read, only the CDR3 DNA is kept; its 36 bases are in frame from base 1. The germline V gene (reference sequence) provides CDR1 SEHNR and CDR2 FQNEAQ.